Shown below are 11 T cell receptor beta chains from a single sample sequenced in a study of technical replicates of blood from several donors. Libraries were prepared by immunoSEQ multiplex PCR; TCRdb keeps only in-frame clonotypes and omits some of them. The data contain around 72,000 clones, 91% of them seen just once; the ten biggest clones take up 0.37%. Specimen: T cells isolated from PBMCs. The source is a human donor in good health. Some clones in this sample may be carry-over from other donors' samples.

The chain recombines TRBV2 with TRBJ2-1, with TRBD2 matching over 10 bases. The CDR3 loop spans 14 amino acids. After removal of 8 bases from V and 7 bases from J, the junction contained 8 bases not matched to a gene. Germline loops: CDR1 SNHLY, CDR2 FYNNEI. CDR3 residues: CASLWASGRNEQFF. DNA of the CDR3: TGTGCCAGCTTGTGGGCTAGCGGGAGAAATGAGCAGTTCTTC.

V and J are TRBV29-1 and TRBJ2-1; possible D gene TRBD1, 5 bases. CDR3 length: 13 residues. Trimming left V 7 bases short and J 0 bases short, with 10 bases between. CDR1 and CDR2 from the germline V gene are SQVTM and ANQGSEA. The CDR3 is CSGRQRSYNEQFF. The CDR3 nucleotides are TGCAGCGGTAGACAGCGCTCCTACAATGAGCAGTTCTTC.

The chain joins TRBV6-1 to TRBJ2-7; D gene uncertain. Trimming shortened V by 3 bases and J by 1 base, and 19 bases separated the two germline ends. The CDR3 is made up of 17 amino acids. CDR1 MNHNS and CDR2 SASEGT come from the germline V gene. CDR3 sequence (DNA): TGTGCCAGCAGTGACCCACGACACTCGCCGATTTCCTACGAGCAGTACTTC. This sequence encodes CASSDPRHSPISYEQYF.

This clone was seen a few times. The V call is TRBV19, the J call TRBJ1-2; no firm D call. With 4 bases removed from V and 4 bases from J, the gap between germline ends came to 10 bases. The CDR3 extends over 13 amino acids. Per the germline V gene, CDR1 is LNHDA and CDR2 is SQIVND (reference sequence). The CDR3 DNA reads TGTGCCAGTAGTACCCGGGATAGCTATGGCTACACCTTC. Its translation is CASSTRDSYGYTF.

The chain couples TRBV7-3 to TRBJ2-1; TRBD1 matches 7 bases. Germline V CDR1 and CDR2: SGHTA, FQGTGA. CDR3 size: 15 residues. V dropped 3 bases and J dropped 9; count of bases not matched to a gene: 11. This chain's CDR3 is CASSFRREGGGEQFF. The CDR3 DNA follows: TGTGCCAGCAGCTTTCGGAGAGAAGGGGGCGGTGAGCAGTTCTTC. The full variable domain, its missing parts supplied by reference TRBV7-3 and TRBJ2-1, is GAGVSQTPSNKVTEKGKYVELRCDPISGHTALYWYRQSLGQGPEFLIYFQGTGAADDSGLPNDRFFAVRPEGSVSTLKIQRTERGDSAVYLCASSFRREGGGEQFFGPGTRLTVL.

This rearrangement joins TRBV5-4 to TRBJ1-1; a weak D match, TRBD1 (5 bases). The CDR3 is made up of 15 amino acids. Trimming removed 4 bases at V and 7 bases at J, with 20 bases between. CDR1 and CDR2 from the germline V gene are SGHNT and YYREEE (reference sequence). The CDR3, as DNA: TGTGCCAGCAGCCCTCCGGGACTGAGGTTTGGTGAAGCTTTCTTT. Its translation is CASSPPGLRFGEAFF.

The CDR3 reads CASTRTVYRGDTEAFF. The CDR3 DNA sequence: TGTGCCAGCACCCGGACAGTTTACAGGGGCGACACTGAAGCTTTCTTT. V is TRBV2 and J is TRBJ1-1; the match to TRBD1 covers 7 bases. Germline V lookup: CDR1 SNHLY, CDR2 FYNNEI. Germline trimming cut 7 bases from V and 3 bases from J; bases unmatched to any gene: 14. This CDR3 is 16 amino acids long.

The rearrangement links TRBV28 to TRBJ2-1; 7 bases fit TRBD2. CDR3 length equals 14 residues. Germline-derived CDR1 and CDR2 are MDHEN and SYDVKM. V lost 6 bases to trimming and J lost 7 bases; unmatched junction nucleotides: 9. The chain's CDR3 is CASRAGDSWNEQFF. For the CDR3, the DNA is TGTGCCAGCAGGGCGGGGGACTCCTGGAATGAGCAGTTCTTC. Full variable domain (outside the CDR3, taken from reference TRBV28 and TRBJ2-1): DVKVTQSSRYLVKRTGEKVFLECVQDMDHENMFWYRQDPGLGLRLIYFSYDVKMKEKGDIPEGYSVSREKKERFSLILESASTNQTSMYLCASRAGDSWNEQFFGPGTRLTVL.

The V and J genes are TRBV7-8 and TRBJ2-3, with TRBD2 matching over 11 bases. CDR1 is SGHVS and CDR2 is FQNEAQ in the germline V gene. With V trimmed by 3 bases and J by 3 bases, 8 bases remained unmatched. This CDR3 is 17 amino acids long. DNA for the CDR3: TGTGCCAGCAGCTTCTCTCTAGCGGGGGGTATGACAGATACGCAGTATTTT. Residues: CASSFSLAGGMTDTQYF.

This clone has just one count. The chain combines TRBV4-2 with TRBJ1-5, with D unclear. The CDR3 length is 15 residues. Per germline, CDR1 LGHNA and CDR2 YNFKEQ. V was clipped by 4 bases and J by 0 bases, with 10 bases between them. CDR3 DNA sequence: TGTGCCAGCAGCCCTTCTAGAGTTAGCAATCAGCCCCAGCATTTT. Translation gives CASSPSRVSNQPQHF.

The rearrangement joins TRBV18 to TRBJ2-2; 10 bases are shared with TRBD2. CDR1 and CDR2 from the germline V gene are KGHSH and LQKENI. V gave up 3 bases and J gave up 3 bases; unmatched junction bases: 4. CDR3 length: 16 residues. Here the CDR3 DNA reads TGTGCCAGCTCACCGTTCCTAGCGGGAGACACCGGGGAGCTGTTTTTT. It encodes CASSPFLAGDTGELFF.